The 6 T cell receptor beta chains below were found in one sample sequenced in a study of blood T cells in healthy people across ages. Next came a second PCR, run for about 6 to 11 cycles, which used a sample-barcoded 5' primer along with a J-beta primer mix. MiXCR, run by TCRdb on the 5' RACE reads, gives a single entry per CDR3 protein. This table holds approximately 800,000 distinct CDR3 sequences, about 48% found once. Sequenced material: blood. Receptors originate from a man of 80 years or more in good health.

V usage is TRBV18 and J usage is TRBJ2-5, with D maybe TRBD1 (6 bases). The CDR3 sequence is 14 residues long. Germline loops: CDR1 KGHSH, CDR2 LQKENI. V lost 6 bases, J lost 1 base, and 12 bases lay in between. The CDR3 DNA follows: TGTGCCAGCTCCGCGACAGGAATCCAAGAGACCCAGTACTTC. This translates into CASSATGIQETQYF. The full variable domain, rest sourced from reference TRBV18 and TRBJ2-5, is NAGVMQNPRHLVRRRGQEARLRCSPMKGHSHVYWYRQLPEEGLKFMVYLQKENIIDESGMPKERFSAEFPKEGPSILRIQQVVRGDSAAYFCASSATGIQETQYFGPGTRLLVL.

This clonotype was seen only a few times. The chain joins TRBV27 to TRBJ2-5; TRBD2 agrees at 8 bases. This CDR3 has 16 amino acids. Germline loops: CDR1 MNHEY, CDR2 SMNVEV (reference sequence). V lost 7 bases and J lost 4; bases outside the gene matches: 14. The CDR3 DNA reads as TGTGCCAGCATAGGACGAACTAGCGGCCTGGTAGAGACCCAGTACTTC. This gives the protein CASIGRTSGLVETQYF.

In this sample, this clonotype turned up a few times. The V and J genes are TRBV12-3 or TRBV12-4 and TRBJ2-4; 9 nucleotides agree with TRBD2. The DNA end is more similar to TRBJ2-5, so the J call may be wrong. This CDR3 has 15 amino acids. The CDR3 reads CASSPSGGRAETQYF. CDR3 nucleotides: TGTGCCAGCAGTCCCTCGGGCGGGAGGGCCGAGACCCAGTACTTC.

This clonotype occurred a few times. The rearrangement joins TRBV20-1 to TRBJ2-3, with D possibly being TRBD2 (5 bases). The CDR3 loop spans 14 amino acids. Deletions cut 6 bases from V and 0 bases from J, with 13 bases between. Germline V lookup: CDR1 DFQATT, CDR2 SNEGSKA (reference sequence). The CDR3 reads CSALGAASTDTQYF. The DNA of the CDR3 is TGCAGTGCCTTAGGAGCGGCTAGCACAGATACGCAGTATTTT.

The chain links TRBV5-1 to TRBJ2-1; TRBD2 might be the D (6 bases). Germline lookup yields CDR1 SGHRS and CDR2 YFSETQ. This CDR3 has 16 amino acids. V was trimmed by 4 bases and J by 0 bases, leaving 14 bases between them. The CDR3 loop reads CASSTEAGISYNEQFF. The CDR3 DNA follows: TGCGCCAGCAGCACGGAGGCGGGAATCTCCTACAATGAGCAGTTCTTC.

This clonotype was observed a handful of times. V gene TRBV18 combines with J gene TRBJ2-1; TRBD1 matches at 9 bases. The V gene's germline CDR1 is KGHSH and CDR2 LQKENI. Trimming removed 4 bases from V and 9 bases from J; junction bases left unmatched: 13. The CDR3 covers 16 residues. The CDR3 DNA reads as TGTGCCAGCTCACGCCCGGGACAGGGCGGTCGGAGTGAGCAGTTCTTC. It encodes CASSRPGQGGRSEQFF.